What follows are 31 T cell receptor beta chains derived from one specimen sequenced in a study of cytomegalovirus exposure and HLA in healthy donors. The study ran its PCR with 60 Vbeta and 13 Jbeta primers. Sequencing used immunoSEQ multiplex PCR; TCRdb keeps in-frame clones, though not all of them. The table lists around 97,000 clones, 9.4% of them singletons. Source material: PBMCs. Receptors were obtained from a man aged 45-65 years in good health and CMV-seropositive.

In its sample, this clone was seen a few times. The chain employs TRBV30 and TRBJ2-5; 7 positions match TRBD1. This CDR3 comprises 14 residues. Germline V gene data show CDR1 as GTSNPN and CDR2 as SVGIG (reference sequence). V shed 0 bases, J shed 5 bases, and the junction held 6 bases outside the gene matches. The CDR3 sequence is CAWSVNRGRETQYF. For the CDR3, the DNA is TGTGCCTGGAGTGTAAACAGGGGTAGGGAGACCCAGTACTTC.

The rearrangement links TRBV5-1 to TRBJ2-3; 8 bases agree with TRBD1. CDR3 size: 15 residues. Per the germline V gene, CDR1 is SGHRS and CDR2 is YFSETQ. V lost 2 bases and J lost 2; bases outside the gene matches: 4. CDR3 DNA sequence: TGCGCCAGCAGCTTCCGGACAGGGTACACAGATACGCAGTATTTT. Its translation is CASSFRTGYTDTQYF.

This clone was detected only a few times. The V and J genes are TRBV28 and TRBJ2-7, with D maybe TRBD2 (6 bases). CDR1 is MDHEN, CDR2 SYDVKM, per germline. This CDR3 has 13 amino acids. The V and J ends lost 3 bases and 5 bases respectively, with 11 bases between them. The CDR3 spells CASSFLGSHEQYF. The CDR3 coding sequence is TGTGCCAGCAGTTTCCTCGGGAGCCACGAGCAGTACTTC. Together with reference TRBV28 and TRBJ2-7, the CDR3 gives the full variable domain: DVKVTQSSRYLVKRTGEKVFLECVQDMDHENMFWYRQDPGLGLRLIYFSYDVKMKEKGDIPEGYSVSREKKERFSLILESASTNQTSMYLCASSFLGSHEQYFGPGTRLTVT.

The V call is TRBV28, the J call TRBJ2-7, with 9 bases that match TRBD1. From germline, CDR1 is MDHEN and CDR2 SYDVKM. Trimming cost V 6 bases and J 2 bases; bases outside gene matches: 17. This CDR3 has 18 amino acids. The chain's CDR3 is CASSPGGGQGDWAYEQYF. In DNA, the CDR3 is TGTGCCAGCAGCCCGGGCGGGGGACAGGGAGATTGGGCCTACGAGCAGTACTTC.

The J gene is TRBJ2-1, the V gene TRBV6-6; TRBD2 agrees at 12 bases. J lost 13 bases, V lost 0 bases, and 4 bases had no gene match. CDR3 length: 14 amino acids. Germline loops: CDR1 MNHNY, CDR2 SVGAGI (reference sequence). CDR3 amino acids: CASSYSRTSGIQFF. DNA of the CDR3: TGTGCCAGCAGTTACTCCCGGACTAGCGGGATCCAGTTCTTC.

This clone has a count of ten or more. V is TRBV2 and J is TRBJ1-2; D might be TRBD1 (5 bases). The CDR3 extends over 14 amino acids. Germline-derived CDR1 and CDR2 are SNHLY and FYNNEI. V was cut by 5 bases and J by 0 bases, with 10 bases left in between. The CDR3 bases are TGTGCCAGCAGTAGGGGTCCCACTAACTATGGCTACACCTTC. This gives the protein CASSRGPTNYGYTF.

At least ten counts were recorded for this clone. The chain recombines TRBV18 with TRBJ2-7, with 8 bases fitting TRBD1. The germline CDR1 and CDR2 sequences are KGHSH and LQKENI. The ends lost 6 bases at V and 5 bases at J; junction bases unmatched: 9. The CDR3 length is 14 residues. CDR3 protein: CASSLSQGANEQYF. CDR3 nucleotide sequence: TGTGCCAGCTCCCTTAGTCAGGGGGCGAACGAGCAGTACTTC. Full variable domain (remainder filled in from reference TRBV18 and TRBJ2-7): NAGVMQNPRHLVRRRGQEARLRCSPMKGHSHVYWYRQLPEEGLKFMVYLQKENIIDESGMPKERFSAEFPKEGPSILRIQQVVRGDSAAYFCASSLSQGANEQYFGPGTRLTVT.

CDR3 protein: CTSSQDVAAANTGELFF. CDR3 coding DNA: TGCACCAGCAGCCAAGATGTAGCGGCGGCGAACACCGGGGAGCTGTTTTTT. This sequence joins TRBV1 and TRBJ2-2; TRBD2, the table's D call, was not compared with the DNA. TRBV1 is a recognized pseudogene. The CDR3 runs 17 residues.

This clone occurred a few times. V and J are TRBV25-1 and TRBJ1-1; a possible D gene is TRBD1 (5 bases). The CDR3 spans 12 residues. From germline, CDR1 is MGHDK and CDR2 SYGVNS. The V gene lost 3 bases and the J gene lost 7 bases, with 9 bases spanning the gap. The CDR3, as DNA: TGTGCCAGCAGTGACAACAGGTTTGAAGCTTTCTTT. It yields the protein CASSDNRFEAFF.

The chain combines TRBV9 with TRBJ1-2; 10 bases line up with TRBD1. CDR3 length equals 15 residues. CDR1 is SGDLS and CDR2 is YYNGEE in the germline V gene. The V gene end was trimmed by 4 bases and the J gene end by 6 bases; junction bases not matched to a gene: 9. The CDR3 spells CASSPWTGGGDGYTF. CDR3 sequence (DNA): TGTGCCAGCAGCCCCTGGACAGGGGGAGGGGATGGCTACACCTTC.

The chain is built from TRBV27 and TRBJ2-7, with 8 bases identical to TRBD1. Germline V CDR1 and CDR2: MNHEY, SMNVEV (reference sequence). The trim removed 6 bases at V and 4 bases at J, leaving 14 bases unmatched. This CDR3 is built from 16 residues. The CDR3 loop is CASRATLGQGAYEQYF. CDR3 coding DNA: TGTGCCAGCAGGGCAACCCTAGGGCAGGGGGCTTACGAGCAGTACTTC.

In DNA form, the CDR3 reads TGCGCCAGCGGACGTGGGGCGGGAGTCACAGATACGCAGTATTTT. Its translation: CASGRGAGVTDTQYF. V gene TRBV5-1 combines with J gene TRBJ2-3; 7 nucleotides align to TRBD2. The germline gives CDR1 SGHRS, CDR2 YFSETQ. The CDR3 length is 15 residues. J lost 2 bases, V lost 7 bases, and 10 bases had no gene match.

This clone showed up just a few times. The rearrangement uses TRBV15 and TRBJ2-7; TRBD1 might be the D (5 bases). The CDR3 is 14 residues long. Germline values: CDR1 LNHNV, CDR2 YYDKDF (reference sequence). V was cut by 1 base and J by 3 bases, with 10 bases left in between. The CDR3 nucleotides are TGTGCCACCAGCAGAGCGACAGATTTCTACGAGCAGTACTTC. Its translation: CATSRATDFYEQYF. The full variable domain, its missing parts supplied by reference TRBV15 and TRBJ2-7, is DAMVIQNPRYQVTQFGKPVTLSCSQTLNHNVMYWYQQKSSQAPKLLFHYYDKDFNNEADTPDNFQSRRPNTSFCFLDIRSPGLGDTAMYLCATSRATDFYEQYFGPGTRLTVT.

The chain has TRBV11-2 and TRBJ2-7; TRBD2 matches 7 bases. Germline assignment: CDR1 SGHAT and CDR2 FQNNGV. CDR3 length equals 16 residues. V dropped 5 bases and J dropped 0; count of bases not matched to a gene: 10. The CDR3 here is CASSPRGVAVSYEQYF. CDR3 coding DNA: TGTGCCAGCAGCCCCCGGGGGGTAGCGGTCTCCTACGAGCAGTACTTC.

V is TRBV28 and J is TRBJ2-6; 7 positions agree with TRBD2. The CDR3 has 16 amino acids. Trimming took 5 bases from V and 0 from J; bases not matched to a gene: 4. Germline-derived CDR1 and CDR2 are MDHEN and SYDVKM. In DNA, the CDR3 is TGTGCCAGCAGTACGCGGGGGAGCTCTGGGGCCAACGTCCTGACTTTC. This encodes CASSTRGSSGANVLTF.

This rearrangement joins TRBV11-3 to TRBJ2-1; D ambiguous. Germline lookup yields CDR1 SGHNT and CDR2 YENEEA. The CDR3 sequence is 14 residues long. Trimming left V 2 bases short and J 5 bases short, with 10 bases between. The CDR3 bases are TGTGCCAGCAGCTTAACTTCGCGGAACAATGAGCAGTTCTTC. It specifies CASSLTSRNNEQFF.

This clone was counted a few times. V gene TRBV6-5 combines with J gene TRBJ1-3; D is unclear. V gave up 0 bases and J gave up 0 bases, with 6 bases separating them. The CDR3 spans 15 residues. CDR1 MNHEY and CDR2 SVGAGI come from the germline V gene. This chain's CDR3 is CASSYSISSGNTIYF. The CDR3 DNA follows: TGTGCCAGCAGTTACTCGATCAGCTCTGGAAACACCATATATTTT.

At least ten counts were recorded for this clone. The chain couples TRBV7-3 to TRBJ2-3, with D maybe TRBD2 (5 bases). CDR3 size: 15 residues. Trimming shortened V by 4 bases and J by 0 bases, and 11 bases separated the two germline ends. Germline values: CDR1 SGHTA, CDR2 FQGTGA. CDR3 DNA: TGTGCCAGCAGCTCCGTCAGCGGCAGCACAGATACGCAGTATTTT. Translated: CASSSVSGSTDTQYF.

The rearrangement uses TRBV7-2 and TRBJ2-1; 7 positions agree with TRBD2. CDR3 length: 16 residues. Per germline, CDR1 SGHTA and CDR2 FQGNSA. Trimming took 1 base from V and 5 from J; bases not matched to a gene: 8. The CDR3 nucleotides are TGTGCCAGCAGCTTAGTTGGTAGCGGGCTTCACAATGAGCAGTTCTTC. Protein product: CASSLVGSGLHNEQFF.

The V gene is TRBV5-1, the J gene TRBJ2-7, with 7 bases lining up with TRBD1. The J segment lost 3 bases and the V segment lost 0 bases, leaving 15 bases of the junction unmatched. Germline V gives CDR1 SGHRS, CDR2 YFSETQ. This CDR3 comprises 18 residues. The CDR3 DNA follows: TGCGCCAGCAGCTTGGTGGGGACGACAGGGAGCGGTAACTACGAGCAGTACTTC. This gives the protein CASSLVGTTGSGNYEQYF.

This clone ranks as medium-sized. The chain combines TRBV11-3 with TRBJ2-3, with D possibly TRBD1 on 6 matching bases. CDR1 is SGHNT and CDR2 is YENEEA in the germline V gene. Trimming pared 3 bases from V and 4 bases from J, leaving 11 bases between. This CDR3 is 14 amino acids long. As DNA, the CDR3 is TGTGCCAGCAGCTTGGGACAATACGCAGATACGCAGTATTTT. Translation: CASSLGQYADTQYF.

The chain uses TRBV19 and TRBJ2-7; TRBD2 agrees at 7 bases. Germline values: CDR1 LNHDA, CDR2 SQIVND (reference sequence). The length of the CDR3 is 15 residues. V lost 0 bases, J lost 4 bases, and 6 bases stayed unmatched. CDR3 coding DNA: TGTGCCAGTAGTATAGATCTAAGCGGGAAATACGAGCAGTACTTC. Its translation: CASSIDLSGKYEQYF.

This clone was observed a handful of times. The V and J genes are TRBV2 and TRBJ2-3; 7 nucleotides align to TRBD2. The CDR3 sequence is 14 residues long. The germline V gene encodes CDR1 SNHLY and CDR2 FYNNEI. V lost 7 bases, J lost 2 bases, and 6 bases stayed unmatched. The CDR3 region is CASTAGVVTDTQYF. DNA of the CDR3: TGTGCCAGCACGGCGGGAGTCGTCACAGATACGCAGTATTTT. Drawing the rest from reference TRBV2 and TRBJ2-3, the complete variable domain is EPEVTQTPSHQVTQMGQEVILRCVPISNHLYFYWYRQILGQKVEFLVSFYNNEISEKSEIFDDQFSVERPDGSNFTLKIRSTKLEDSAMYFCASTAGVVTDTQYFGPGTRLTVL.

This clone was detected a few times. The chain uses TRBV10-3 and TRBJ2-7, with 7 positions matching TRBD2. The CDR3 length is 14 residues. J was trimmed by 3 bases and V by 3 bases; bases with no gene match: 5. Germline CDR1 is ENHRY and CDR2 is SYGVKD. The CDR3 here is CAISEAGLSYEQYF. The CDR3 region has the DNA TGTGCCATCAGTGAAGCGGGGTTAAGCTACGAGCAGTACTTC.

This clone was picked up a small number of times. The rearrangement uses TRBV27 and TRBJ1-6; D not resolved. V dropped 3 bases and J dropped 6 bases, with 3 bases sitting between them. This CDR3 has 12 amino acids. Germline loops: CDR1 MNHEY, CDR2 SMNVEV (reference sequence). CDR3 bases: TGTGCCAGCAGTTTCTCTAATTCACCCCTCCACTTT. Protein sequence: CASSFSNSPLHF.

This clone came up once. V is TRBV7-9 and J is TRBJ2-6, with D maybe TRBD2 (6 bases). This CDR3 contains 17 residues. CDR1 is SEHNR, CDR2 FQNEAQ, per germline (reference sequence). V was shortened by 2 bases and J by 0 bases, with 11 bases between the two germline ends. The CDR3 sequence: CASSLQGGFSGANVLTF. Here the CDR3 DNA reads TGTGCCAGCAGCTTACAGGGAGGATTCTCTGGGGCCAACGTCCTGACTTTC.

This clone was detected only a few times. This sequence joins TRBV28 and TRBJ2-1, with 13 bases identical to TRBD2. In germline, CDR1 is MDHEN, CDR2 SYDVKM. J lost 4 bases, V lost 5 bases, and 2 bases had no gene match. This CDR3 comprises 15 residues. CDR3 nucleotides: TGTGCCAGCAGTGGGGGACTAGCGGGGTACAATGAGCAGTTCTTC. Protein product: CASSGGLAGYNEQFF.

This clone was counted only a few times. The CDR3 DNA sequence: TGTGCCAGCAGCATTGACAGGGATCAACCGGCCGGGGAGCTGTTTTTT. Translation: CASSIDRDQPAGELFF. The chain is built from TRBV7-6 and TRBJ2-2; TRBD1 matches 7 bases. Looked up from germline, CDR1 is SGHVS and CDR2 is FNYEAQ. The CDR3 consists of 16 residues. Germline trimming cut 5 bases from V and 6 bases from J; bases unmatched to any gene: 12.

This clone turned up a few times. This chain uses TRBV18 with TRBJ2-7; D is perhaps TRBD1 (6 bases). This CDR3 has 15 amino acids. V was shortened by 1 base and J by 5 bases, with 15 bases between the two germline ends. Germline CDR1 and CDR2: KGHSH and LQKENI. In DNA, the CDR3 is TGTGCCAGCTCACCACGGGGGCCCAAGCCCCACGAGCAGTACTTC. Encoded protein: CASSPRGPKPHEQYF.

This clone occurred a few times. This rearrangement joins TRBV19 to TRBJ2-5, with TRBD2 matching over 14 bases. The CDR3 is 15 residues long. Germline values: CDR1 LNHDA, CDR2 SQIVND (reference sequence). V trimming: 5 bases; J trimming: 5 bases; junction bases outside the gene matches: 4. In DNA form, the CDR3 reads TGTGCCAGTAGTGGACTAGCGGGAGGATTCGAGACCCAGTACTTC. Amino acid sequence: CASSGLAGGFETQYF.

This clone was detected only a few times. The CDR3 sequence is CASRGTDYTGELFF. CDR3 DNA sequence: TGTGCCAGTAGAGGGACAGATTACACCGGGGAGCTGTTTTTT. This chain links TRBV19 with TRBJ2-2, with 7 bases matching TRBD1. Germline CDR1 and CDR2: LNHDA and SQIVND (reference sequence). V lost 6 bases, J lost 3 bases, and 4 bases stayed unmatched. This CDR3 has 14 residues.